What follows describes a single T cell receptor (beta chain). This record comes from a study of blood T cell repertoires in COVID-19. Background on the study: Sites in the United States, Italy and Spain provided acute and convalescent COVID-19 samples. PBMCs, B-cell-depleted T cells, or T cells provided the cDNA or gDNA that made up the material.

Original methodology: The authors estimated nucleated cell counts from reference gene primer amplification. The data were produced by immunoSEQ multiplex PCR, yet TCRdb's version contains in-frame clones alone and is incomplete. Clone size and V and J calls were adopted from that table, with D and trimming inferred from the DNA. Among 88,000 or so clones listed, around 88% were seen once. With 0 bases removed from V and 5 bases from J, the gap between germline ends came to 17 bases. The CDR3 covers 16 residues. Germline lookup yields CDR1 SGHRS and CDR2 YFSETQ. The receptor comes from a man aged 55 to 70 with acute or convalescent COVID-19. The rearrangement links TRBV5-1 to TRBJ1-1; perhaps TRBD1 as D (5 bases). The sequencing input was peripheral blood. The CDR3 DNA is TGCGCCAGCAGCTTGGCCGGCAGGGCGGTGGGTACTGAAGCTTTCTTT. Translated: CASSLAGRAVGTEAFF.